The text below deals with one T cell receptor (beta chain). The entry originates in a study of blood T cell repertoires in COVID-19. As handled by the study authors: Reference gene primer amplification gave estimated nucleated cell counts. Measured with immunoSEQ multiplex PCR; TCRdb has only the in-frame clones, and not every one. V, J and clone size are taken as reported in that table, and D and trimming were inferred from the DNA itself. The top ten clones hold 3.5% to 5.5% of a sample with under 45,000 clones, about 85% of them seen once. Germline CDR1 is MNHNS and CDR2 is SASEGT. This CDR3 has 14 amino acids. Trimming removed 1 base from V and 6 bases from J, with 10 bases in between.

The chain joins TRBV6-1 to TRBJ1-5; no definite D call. Sequencing was performed on peripheral blood. This receptor was identified in a man in his fifties or sixties with acute or convalescent COVID-19. In nucleotides, the CDR3 is TGTGCCAGCAGTGAAGGAGGGAGCGCTCAGCCCCAGCATTTT. It encodes CASSEGGSAQPQHF.